Each of the 27 T cell receptor beta chains below was sequenced from the same sample in a study of cytomegalovirus exposure and HLA in healthy donors. The PCR employed 60 Vbeta primers together with 13 Jbeta primers. Sequencing used immunoSEQ multiplex PCR; TCRdb keeps in-frame clones, though not all of them. The sample contains some 170,000 clones, over 80% of which appear only once. The sequenced sample consisted of PBMCs. These receptors all stem from a man in his forties or fifties in good health and CMV-seropositive.

This rearrangement joins TRBV9 to TRBJ1-6; 10 nucleotides align to TRBD1. V dropped 4 bases and J dropped 9; count of bases not matched to a gene: 7. The germline CDR1 and CDR2 sequences are SGDLS and YYNGEE. The CDR3 sequence is 15 residues long. CDR3 in amino acids: CASSPDRGRISPLHF. The CDR3 DNA sequence: TGTGCCAGCAGCCCAGACAGGGGGCGGATTTCACCCCTCCACTTT. Full variable domain (missing parts from reference TRBV9 and TRBJ1-6): DSGVTQTPKHLITATGQRVTLRCSPRSGDLSVYWYQQSLDQGLQFLIQYYNGEERAKGNILERFSAQQFPDLHSELNLSSLELGDSALYFCASSPDRGRISPLHFGNGTRLTVT.

The chain carries TRBV5-3 and TRBJ2-2, with 10 nucleotides matching TRBD1. TRBV5-3 is an ORF for which the function is uncertain. CDR3 length: 18 residues. The trim removed 4 bases at V and 3 bases at J, leaving 12 bases unmatched. This CDR3 is CARSPPGQGTGHTGELFF. The CDR3 DNA sequence: TGTGCCAGAAGCCCCCCGGGACAGGGGACGGGGCACACCGGGGAGCTGTTTTTT.

V gene TRBV2 combines with J gene TRBJ2-6; 8 positions agree with TRBD1. This CDR3 is 17 amino acids long. J lost 3 bases, V lost 2 bases, and 6 bases had no gene match. Germline CDR1 reads SNHLY; CDR2 reads FYNNEI. The CDR3 DNA reads TGTGCCAGCAGTGAACTTTCAGGGGGCTTTGGGGCCAACGTCCTGACTTTC. Its translation is CASSELSGGFGANVLTF.

The chain's CDR3 is CASSVGSTGQSYEQYF. DNA for the CDR3: TGTGCCAGCAGCGTAGGCTCGACGGGACAGTCCTACGAGCAGTACTTC. The V gene is TRBV9, the J gene TRBJ2-7; 7 bases are shared with TRBD1. Germline V gives CDR1 SGDLS, CDR2 YYNGEE. Unmatched junction bases numbered 7, after V lost 0 bases and J lost 1 base. The CDR3 sequence is 16 residues long.

On this clone: One end of the junction varies from germline; a read error may be responsible. V is TRBV28 and J is TRBJ2-7; the match to TRBD2 covers 12 bases. The CDR3 consists of 16 residues. Germline CDR1 is MDHEN and CDR2 is SYDVKM. The CDR3 DNA reads TGTGCCAGCAGTTTAAGACTAGCGGGGGACGACGAACTAGCGGACTTC. This codes for CASSLRLAGDDELADF. The variable domain in full, completed from reference TRBV28 and TRBJ2-7, reads DVKVTQSSRYLVKRTGEKVFLECVQDMDHENMFWYRQDPGLGLRLIYFSYDVKMKEKGDIPEGYSVSREKKERFSLILESASTNQTSMYLCASSLRLAGDDELADFGPGTRLTVT.

The rearrangement uses TRBV4-3 and TRBJ2-7, with 8 positions matching TRBD1. The length of the CDR3 is 16 residues. The trim removed 0 bases at V and 1 base at J, leaving 5 bases unmatched. Germline V CDR1 and CDR2: LGHNA, YSLEER. The CDR3 DNA follows: TGCGCCAGCAGCCAAGACGGACAGGGTGGGTCCTACGAGCAGTACTTC. Translation gives CASSQDGQGGSYEQYF.

The chain employs TRBV13 and TRBJ2-5; no clear D. This CDR3 region has 12 residues. V lost 0 bases to trimming and J lost 5 bases, with 4 bases between them. The germline gives CDR1 PRHDT, CDR2 FYEKMQ (reference sequence). The CDR3 sequence is CASSLGRETQYF. As DNA, the CDR3 is TGTGCCAGCAGCTTAGGGAGGGAGACCCAGTACTTC. Complete variable domain (other parts from reference TRBV13 and TRBJ2-5): AAGVIQSPRHLIKEKRETATLKCYPIPRHDTVYWYQQGPGQDPQFLISFYEKMQSDKGSIPDRFSAQQFSDYHSELNMSSLELGDSALYFCASSLGRETQYFGPGTRLLVL.

Details on this clone: At the DNA level, this CDR3 is encoded by other sequences in the same sample as well. The rearrangement uses TRBV9 and TRBJ2-3, with D possibly matching TRBD2 (5 bases). Germline V lookup: CDR1 SGDLS, CDR2 YYNGEE. Trimming took 2 bases from V and 0 from J, leaving 7 bases between them. This CDR3 contains 14 residues. The CDR3 region is CASSVSGSTDTQYF. CDR3 DNA sequence: TGTGCCAGCAGCGTCAGCGGTAGCACAGATACGCAGTATTTT.

The chain is built from TRBV6-5 and TRBJ2-5, with 9 bases that match TRBD2. CDR1 is MNHEY and CDR2 is SVGAGI in the germline V gene. V dropped 6 bases and J dropped 1; count of bases not matched to a gene: 6. The CDR3 has 15 amino acids. The CDR3 DNA sequence: TGTGCCAGCAGCCGCAATAGCGGGAGCCAAGAGACCCAGTACTTC. Translation gives CASSRNSGSQETQYF.

This sequence joins TRBV5-4 and TRBJ2-7; 7 nucleotides agree with TRBD1. J gave up 1 base and V 4 bases, and 14 bases lay outside the gene matches. Germline values: CDR1 SGHNT, CDR2 YYREEE (reference sequence). This CDR3 spans 17 amino acids. For the CDR3, the DNA is TGTGCCAGCAGCCATGGGGACAGCCAGTTACGGTCCTACGAGCAGTACTTC. Protein sequence: CASSHGDSQLRSYEQYF.

The chain combines TRBV28 with TRBJ1-4; 9 bases fit TRBD1. Germline V gene data show CDR1 as MDHEN and CDR2 as SYDVKM. V lost 7 bases to trimming and J lost 5 bases; unmatched junction nucleotides: 8. There are 15 residues in the CDR3. The CDR3 sequence: CASKRDRAPNEKLFF. As DNA, the CDR3 is TGTGCCAGCAAGCGGGACAGGGCACCGAATGAAAAACTGTTTTTT.

The gene calls are TRBV21-1 and TRBJ1-5; the DNA was not compared with TRBD1, the D call given in the table. TRBV21-1 is a known pseudogene. The CDR3 loop spans 14 amino acids. CDR3: CASSKARTAQPQHF. CDR3 bases: TGTGCCAGCAGCAAAGCGCGAACAGCTCAGCCCCAGCATTTT.

This chain joins TRBV27 and TRBJ2-1; D may be TRBD2 (7 bases). The V end was cut by 3 bases, the J end by 8 bases, with 23 bases between. Germline lookup yields CDR1 MNHEY and CDR2 SMNVEV (reference sequence). This CDR3 region has 17 residues. CDR3 region: CASSFFSGGLQGHEQFF. As DNA, the CDR3 is TGTGCCAGCAGTTTTTTTTCCGGGGGACTACAGGGCCATGAGCAGTTCTTC.

Worth noting for this clone: This sample also contains other DNA sequences that code for the same CDR3. The gene calls are TRBV2 and TRBJ2-7, with unresolved D. There are 11 residues in the CDR3. Trimming removed 4 bases from V and 4 bases from J, with 5 bases in between. In germline, CDR1 is SNHLY, CDR2 FYNNEI. CDR3 sequence reads: CASSVSYEQYF. The CDR3 DNA is TGTGCCAGCAGTGTTAGTTACGAGCAGTACTTC.

The chain's CDR3 is CAWSVPELLATSATTDTQYF. CDR3 coding DNA: TGTGCCTGGAGTGTACCCGAACTACTCGCGACTAGCGCCACCACAGATACGCAGTATTTT. The chain employs TRBV30 and TRBJ2-3; 8 bases align to TRBD2. V was clipped by 0 bases and J by 2 bases; unmatched bases: 19. The CDR3 sequence is 20 residues long. Germline V gene data show CDR1 as GTSNPN and CDR2 as SVGIG (reference sequence).

The chain recombines TRBV2 with TRBJ2-7, with 9 bases fitting TRBD1. J lost 5 bases, V lost 2 bases, and 16 bases had no gene match. The CDR3 is 18 residues long. Germline V gene data show CDR1 as SNHLY and CDR2 as FYNNEI. CDR3: CASSEKRGQGFRGDEQYF. In nucleotides, the CDR3 is TGTGCCAGCAGTGAAAAAAGGGGACAGGGTTTTAGAGGCGACGAGCAGTACTTC.

The chain couples TRBV28 to TRBJ1-1; D uncertain. V was shortened by 6 bases and J by 4 bases, with 12 bases between the two germline ends. Per the germline V gene, CDR1 is MDHEN and CDR2 is SYDVKM. The CDR3 spans 13 residues. CDR3 amino acids: CASSSGEFTEAFF. CDR3 DNA sequence: TGTGCCAGCAGCTCTGGGGAGTTCACTGAAGCTTTCTTT.

The chain employs TRBV5-1 and TRBJ2-1, with 9 bases that match TRBD2. Germline V gene lookup returns CDR1 SGHRS and CDR2 YFSETQ. The V gene end was trimmed by 0 bases and the J gene end by 7 bases; junction bases not matched to a gene: 5. This CDR3 contains 15 residues. CDR3 in DNA: TGCGCCAGCAGCTTGGGGCGGGAGGGCCGGAATGAGCAGTTCTTC. Protein product: CASSLGREGRNEQFF.

This rearrangement joins TRBV6-6 to TRBJ2-5; 8 bases map to TRBD1. The J call may be in error: the DNA end matches TRBJ2-7 better. The CDR3 runs to 15 residues. Germline CDR1 MNHNY, CDR2 SVGAGI (reference sequence). As DNA, the CDR3 is TGTGCCAGCAGTTACACAACAGGGGGATCCTACGAGCAGTACTTC. Translation: CASSYTTGGSYEQYF.

CDR3 sequence (DNA): TGTGCCAGCAGCGTGGGACAGCTAGTCATGAACACTGAAGCTTTCTTT. It encodes CASSVGQLVMNTEAFF. This chain links TRBV9 with TRBJ1-1, with TRBD1 identical over 7 bases. Germline loops: CDR1 SGDLS, CDR2 YYNGEE. The V segment lost 2 bases and the J segment 0 bases; nucleotides outside the gene matches: 7. This CDR3 region has 16 residues.

The rearrangement joins TRBV18 to TRBJ1-4; 7 positions agree with TRBD1. J lost 7 bases, V lost 2 bases, and 7 bases had no gene match. This CDR3 is 15 amino acids long. In germline, CDR1 is KGHSH, CDR2 LQKENI. The DNA of the CDR3 is TGTGCCAGCTCACCAACCGGGACAGTAGGTGAAAAACTGTTTTTT. It translates to CASSPTGTVGEKLFF.

This clone came up a few times. The gene calls are TRBV6-1 and TRBJ1-1; 7 bases match TRBD1. J was trimmed by 5 bases and V by 6 bases; bases with no gene match: 9. The CDR3 extends over 14 amino acids. CDR1 MNHNS and CDR2 SASEGT come from the germline V gene. The CDR3 sequence: CASRWIQGRTEAFF. In DNA, the CDR3 is TGTGCCAGCAGGTGGATACAGGGGAGGACTGAAGCTTTCTTT.

The chain has TRBV5-1 and TRBJ1-5, with a possible D match to TRBD1 (5 bases). With 4 bases removed from V and 4 bases from J, the gap between germline ends came to 9 bases. The germline V gene has CDR1 SGHRS and CDR2 YFSETQ. The CDR3 spans 13 residues. The CDR3 DNA is TGCGCCAGCAGCACAGGACCAAATCAGCCCCAGCATTTT. It encodes CASSTGPNQPQHF.

This chain uses TRBV4-1 with TRBJ2-5; 7 positions agree with TRBD2. The V gene's germline CDR1 is MGHRA and CDR2 YSYEKL. V lost 2 bases and J lost 1; bases outside the gene matches: 4. This CDR3 contains 15 residues. As DNA, the CDR3 is TGCGCCAGCAGCCAATCGGCGGGAGCCCAAGAGACCCAGTACTTC. Its protein is CASSQSAGAQETQYF.

This clone was detected once. This sequence joins TRBV5-8 and TRBJ2-1; possibly TRBD1 for D (5 bases). This CDR3 comprises 13 residues. Germline CDR1 and CDR2: SGHTS and YDEGEE. V shed 6 bases and J shed 7 bases, with 14 bases lying between them. CDR3 coding DNA: TGTGCCAGCAAGTGGCAGGGTGGAAATGAGCAGTTCTTC. This encodes CASKWQGGNEQFF.

The chain uses TRBV14 and TRBJ2-3; 7 positions match TRBD2. Trimming took 5 bases from V and 4 from J; bases not matched to a gene: 6. Looked up from germline, CDR1 is SGHDN and CDR2 is FVKESK. This CDR3 contains 14 residues. This CDR3 reads CASSSTSAADTQYF. DNA for the CDR3: TGTGCCAGCAGCTCTACTAGCGCAGCAGATACGCAGTATTTT.

On this clone: Other DNA sequences within the sample encode an identical CDR3. The chain carries TRBV7-9 and TRBJ2-5; 7 bases are a match to TRBD2. This CDR3 is built from 15 residues. V shed 4 bases, J shed 2 bases, and the junction held 7 bases outside the gene matches. CDR1 is SEHNR and CDR2 is FQNEAQ in the germline V gene (reference sequence). CDR3 region: CASSSERDPQETQYF. CDR3 nucleotides: TGTGCCAGCAGCTCCGAGCGGGACCCTCAAGAGACCCAGTACTTC.